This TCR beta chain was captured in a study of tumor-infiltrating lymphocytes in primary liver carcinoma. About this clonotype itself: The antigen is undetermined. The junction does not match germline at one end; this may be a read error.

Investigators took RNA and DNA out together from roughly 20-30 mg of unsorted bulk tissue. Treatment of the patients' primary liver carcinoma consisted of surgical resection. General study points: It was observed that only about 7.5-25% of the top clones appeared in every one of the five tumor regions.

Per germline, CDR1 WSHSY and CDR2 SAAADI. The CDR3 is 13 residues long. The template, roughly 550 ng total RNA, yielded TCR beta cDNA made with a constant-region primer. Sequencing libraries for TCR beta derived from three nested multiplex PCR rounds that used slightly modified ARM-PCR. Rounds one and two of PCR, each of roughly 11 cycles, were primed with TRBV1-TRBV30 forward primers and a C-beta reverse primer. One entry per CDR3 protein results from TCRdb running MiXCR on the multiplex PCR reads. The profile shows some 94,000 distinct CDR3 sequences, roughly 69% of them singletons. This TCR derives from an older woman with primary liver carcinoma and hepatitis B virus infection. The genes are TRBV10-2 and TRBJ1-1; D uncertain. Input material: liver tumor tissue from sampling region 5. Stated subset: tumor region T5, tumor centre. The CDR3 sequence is CVSSDPTNTEAFF. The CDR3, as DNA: TGTGTCAGCAGTGACCCTACGAACACTGAAGCTTTCTTT.